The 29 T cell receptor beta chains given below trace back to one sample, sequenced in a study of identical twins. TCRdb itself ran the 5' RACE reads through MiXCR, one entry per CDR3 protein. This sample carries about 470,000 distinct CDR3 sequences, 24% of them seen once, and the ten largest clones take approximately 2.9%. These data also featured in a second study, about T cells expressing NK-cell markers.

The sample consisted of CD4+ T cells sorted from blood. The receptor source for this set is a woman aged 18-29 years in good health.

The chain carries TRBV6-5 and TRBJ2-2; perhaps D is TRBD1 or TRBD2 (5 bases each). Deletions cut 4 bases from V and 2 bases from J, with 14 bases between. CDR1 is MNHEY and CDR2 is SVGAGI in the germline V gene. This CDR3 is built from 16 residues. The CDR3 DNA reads TGTGCCAGCAGTTTGAGTCTTGGGGGTAACACCGGGGAGCTGTTTTTT. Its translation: CASSLSLGGNTGELFF.

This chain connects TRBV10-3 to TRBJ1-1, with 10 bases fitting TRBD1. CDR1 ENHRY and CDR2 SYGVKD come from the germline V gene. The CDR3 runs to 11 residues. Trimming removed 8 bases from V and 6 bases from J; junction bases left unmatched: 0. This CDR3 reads CAIGTGAEAFF. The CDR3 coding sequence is TGTGCCATCGGGACAGGGGCTGAAGCTTTCTTT.

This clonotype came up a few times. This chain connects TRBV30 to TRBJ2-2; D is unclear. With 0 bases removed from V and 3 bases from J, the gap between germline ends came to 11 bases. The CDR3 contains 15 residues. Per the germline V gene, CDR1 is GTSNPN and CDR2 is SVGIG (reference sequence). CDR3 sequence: CAWSVPVFDTGELFF. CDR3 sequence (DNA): TGTGCCTGGAGTGTACCCGTTTTCGACACCGGGGAGCTGTTTTTT.

The CDR3 sequence is CASSTPRQGTYGYTF. Here the CDR3 DNA reads TGTGCCAGCAGCACCCCTAGACAGGGTACTTATGGCTACACCTTC. This chain links TRBV7-9 with TRBJ1-2, with 7 bases lining up with TRBD1. With V trimmed by 5 bases and J by 5 bases, 11 bases remained unmatched. This CDR3 has 15 residues. Germline V lookup: CDR1 SEHNR, CDR2 FQNEAQ (reference sequence).

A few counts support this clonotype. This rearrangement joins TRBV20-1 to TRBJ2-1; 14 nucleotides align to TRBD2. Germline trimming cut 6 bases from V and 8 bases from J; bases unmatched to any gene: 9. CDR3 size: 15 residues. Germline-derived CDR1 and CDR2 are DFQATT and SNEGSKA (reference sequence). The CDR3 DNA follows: TGCAGTGCCGTGACTAGCGGGAGGGCCATTCATGAGCAGTTCTTC. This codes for CSAVTSGRAIHEQFF.

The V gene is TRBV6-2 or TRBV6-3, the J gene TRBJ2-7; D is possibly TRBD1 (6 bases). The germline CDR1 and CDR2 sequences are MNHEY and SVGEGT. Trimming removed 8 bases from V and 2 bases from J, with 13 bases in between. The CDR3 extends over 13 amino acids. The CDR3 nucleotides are TGTGCCAGCGTTCAGGGGTCCGCCTACGAGCAGTACTTC. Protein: CASVQGSAYEQYF.

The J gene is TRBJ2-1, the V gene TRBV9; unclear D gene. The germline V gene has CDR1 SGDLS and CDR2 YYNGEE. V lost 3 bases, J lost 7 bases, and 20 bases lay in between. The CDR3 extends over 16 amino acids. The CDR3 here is CASSERIAYQLNEQFF. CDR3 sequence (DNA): TGTGCCAGCAGCGAGAGGATAGCCTACCAGTTAAATGAGCAGTTCTTC.

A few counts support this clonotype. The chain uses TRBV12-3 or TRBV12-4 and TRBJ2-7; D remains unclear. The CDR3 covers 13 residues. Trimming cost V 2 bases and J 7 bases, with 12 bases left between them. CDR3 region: CASSLMARWEQYF. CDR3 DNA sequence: TGTGCCAGCAGTTTAATGGCCCGGTGGGAGCAGTACTTC.

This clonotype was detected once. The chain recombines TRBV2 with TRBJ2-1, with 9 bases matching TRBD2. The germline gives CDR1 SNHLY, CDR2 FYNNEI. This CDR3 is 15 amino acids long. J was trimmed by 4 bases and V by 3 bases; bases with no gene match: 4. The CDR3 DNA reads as TGTGCCAGCAGTGAGATAGCGGGGGAATACAATGAGCAGTTCTTC. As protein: CASSEIAGEYNEQFF.

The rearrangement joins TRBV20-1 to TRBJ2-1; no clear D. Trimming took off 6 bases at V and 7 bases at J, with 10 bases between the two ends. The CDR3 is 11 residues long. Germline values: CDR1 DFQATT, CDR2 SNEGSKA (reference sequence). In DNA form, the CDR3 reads TGCAGTGCCCTACTAAAAAATGAGCAGTTCTTC. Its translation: CSALLKNEQFF.

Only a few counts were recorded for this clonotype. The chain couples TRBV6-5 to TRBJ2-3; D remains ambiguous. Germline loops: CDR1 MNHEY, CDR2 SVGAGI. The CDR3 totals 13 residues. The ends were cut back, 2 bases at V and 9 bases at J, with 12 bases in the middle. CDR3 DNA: TGTGCCAGCAGTTACGCCCCCCCGACGACGCAGTATTTT. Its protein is CASSYAPPTTQYF.

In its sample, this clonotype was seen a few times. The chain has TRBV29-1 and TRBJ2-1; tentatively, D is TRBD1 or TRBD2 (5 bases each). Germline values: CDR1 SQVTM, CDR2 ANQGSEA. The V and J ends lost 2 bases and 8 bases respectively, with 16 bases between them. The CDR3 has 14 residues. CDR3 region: CSVETPGTLYEQFF. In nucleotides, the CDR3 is TGCAGCGTTGAAACGCCAGGGACCCTATATGAGCAGTTCTTC.

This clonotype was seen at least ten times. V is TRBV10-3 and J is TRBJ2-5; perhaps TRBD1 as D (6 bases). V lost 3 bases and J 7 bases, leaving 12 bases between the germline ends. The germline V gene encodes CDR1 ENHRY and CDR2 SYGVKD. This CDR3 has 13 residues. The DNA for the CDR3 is TGTGCCATCAGTGAAGGCCTCAGGGGGACCCAGTACTTC. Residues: CAISEGLRGTQYF.

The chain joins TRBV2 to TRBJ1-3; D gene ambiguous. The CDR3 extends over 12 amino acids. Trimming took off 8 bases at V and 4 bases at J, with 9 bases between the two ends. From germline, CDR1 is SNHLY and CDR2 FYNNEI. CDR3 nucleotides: TGTGCCAGCGCTACGAGGGGAAACACCATATATTTT. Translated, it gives CASATRGNTIYF.

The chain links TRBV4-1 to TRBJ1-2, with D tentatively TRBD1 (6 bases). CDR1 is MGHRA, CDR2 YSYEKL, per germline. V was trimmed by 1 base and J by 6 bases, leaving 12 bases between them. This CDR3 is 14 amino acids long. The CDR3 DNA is TGCGCCAGCAGCCAAGGGACAGCTTCGGATGGCTACACCTTC. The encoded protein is CASSQGTASDGYTF.

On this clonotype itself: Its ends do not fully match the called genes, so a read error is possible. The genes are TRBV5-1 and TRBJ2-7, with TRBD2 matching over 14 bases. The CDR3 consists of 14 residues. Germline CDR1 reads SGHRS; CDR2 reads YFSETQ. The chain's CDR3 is CASRAPGLAGATDF. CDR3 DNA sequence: TGCGCCAGCAGGGCCCCGGGACTAGCGGGAGCCACGGACTTC.

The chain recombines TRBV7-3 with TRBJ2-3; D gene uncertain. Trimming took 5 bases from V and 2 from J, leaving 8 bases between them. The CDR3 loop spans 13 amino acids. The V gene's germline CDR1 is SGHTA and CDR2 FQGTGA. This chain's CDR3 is CASSLLYTDTQYF. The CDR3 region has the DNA TGTGCCAGCAGCCTCCTTTACACAGATACGCAGTATTTT.

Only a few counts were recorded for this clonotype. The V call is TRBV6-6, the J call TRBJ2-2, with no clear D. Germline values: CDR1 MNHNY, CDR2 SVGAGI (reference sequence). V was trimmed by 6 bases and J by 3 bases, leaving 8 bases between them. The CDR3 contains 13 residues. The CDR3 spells CASRERDTGELFF. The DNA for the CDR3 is TGTGCCAGCAGGGAAAGGGACACCGGGGAGCTGTTTTTT.

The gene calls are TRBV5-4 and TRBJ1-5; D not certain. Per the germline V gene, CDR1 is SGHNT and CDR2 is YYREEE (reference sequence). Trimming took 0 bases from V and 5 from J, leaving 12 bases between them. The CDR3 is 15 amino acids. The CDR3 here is CASSLAAGFDQPQHF. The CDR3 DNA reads TGTGCCAGCAGCTTGGCCGCAGGTTTTGATCAGCCCCAGCATTTT.

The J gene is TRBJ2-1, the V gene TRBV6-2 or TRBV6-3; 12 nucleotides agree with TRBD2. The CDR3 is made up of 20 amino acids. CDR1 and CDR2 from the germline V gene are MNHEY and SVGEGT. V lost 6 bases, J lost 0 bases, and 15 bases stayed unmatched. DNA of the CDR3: TGTGCCAGCAGACGTGCCCTCGGACTAGCGGGAAGTCGCTCCTACAATGAGCAGTTCTTC. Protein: CASRRALGLAGSRSYNEQFF.

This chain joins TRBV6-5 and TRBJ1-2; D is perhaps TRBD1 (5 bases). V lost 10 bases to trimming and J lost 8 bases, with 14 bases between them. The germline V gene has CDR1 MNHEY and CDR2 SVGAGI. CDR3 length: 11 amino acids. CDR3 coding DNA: TGTGCCATGTCAGGGTTGGACGGCTACACCTTC. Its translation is CAMSGLDGYTF.

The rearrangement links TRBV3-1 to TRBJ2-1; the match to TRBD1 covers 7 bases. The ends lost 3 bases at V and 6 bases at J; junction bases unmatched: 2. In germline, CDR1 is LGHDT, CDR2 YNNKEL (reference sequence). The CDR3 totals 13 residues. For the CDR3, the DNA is TGTGCCAGCAGCCATGCAGGGGGCAATGAGCAGTTCTTC. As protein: CASSHAGGNEQFF.

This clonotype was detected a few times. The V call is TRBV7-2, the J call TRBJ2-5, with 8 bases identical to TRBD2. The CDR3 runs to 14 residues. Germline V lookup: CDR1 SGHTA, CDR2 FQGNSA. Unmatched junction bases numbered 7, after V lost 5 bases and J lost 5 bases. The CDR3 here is CASSLSLAAETQYF. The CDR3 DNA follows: TGTGCCAGCAGCCTATCACTAGCGGCGGAGACCCAGTACTTC.

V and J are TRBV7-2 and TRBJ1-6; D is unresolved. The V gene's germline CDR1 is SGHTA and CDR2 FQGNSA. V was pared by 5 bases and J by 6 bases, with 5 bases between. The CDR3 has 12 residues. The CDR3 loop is CASSVGNSPLHF. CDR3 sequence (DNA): TGTGCCAGCAGCGTTGGTAATTCACCCCTCCACTTT.

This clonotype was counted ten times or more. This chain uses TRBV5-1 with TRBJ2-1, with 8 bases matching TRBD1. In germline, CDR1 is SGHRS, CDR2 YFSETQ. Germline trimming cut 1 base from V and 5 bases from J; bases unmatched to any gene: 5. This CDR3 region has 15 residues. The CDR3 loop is CASSLTDRENNEQFF. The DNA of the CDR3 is TGCGCCAGCAGCTTGACGGACAGGGAAAACAATGAGCAGTTCTTC. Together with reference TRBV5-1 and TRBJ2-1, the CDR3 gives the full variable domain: KAGVTQTPRYLIKTRGQQVTLSCSPISGHRSVSWYQQTPGQGLQFLFEYFSETQRNKGNFPGRFSGRQFSNSRSEMNVSTLELGDSALYLCASSLTDRENNEQFFGPGTRLTVL.

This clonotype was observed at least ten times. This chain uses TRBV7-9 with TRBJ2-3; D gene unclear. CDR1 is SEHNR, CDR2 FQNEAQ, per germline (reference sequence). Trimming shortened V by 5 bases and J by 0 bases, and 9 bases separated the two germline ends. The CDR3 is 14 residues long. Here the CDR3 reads CASSQGRSTDTQYF. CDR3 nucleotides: TGTGCCAGCAGCCAAGGACGGAGCACAGATACGCAGTATTTT.

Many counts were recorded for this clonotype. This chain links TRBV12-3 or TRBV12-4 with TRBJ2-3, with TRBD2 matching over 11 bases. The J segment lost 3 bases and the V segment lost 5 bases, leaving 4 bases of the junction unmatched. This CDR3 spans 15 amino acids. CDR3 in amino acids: CASSRTSGRTDTQYF. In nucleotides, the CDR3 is TGTGCCAGCAGTCGGACTAGCGGGCGAACAGATACGCAGTATTTT.

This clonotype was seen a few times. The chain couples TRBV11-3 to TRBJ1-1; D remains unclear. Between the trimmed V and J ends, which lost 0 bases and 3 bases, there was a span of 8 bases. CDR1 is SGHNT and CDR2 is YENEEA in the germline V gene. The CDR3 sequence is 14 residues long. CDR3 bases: TGTGCCAGCAGCTTAGAGGGTGCGGACACTGAAGCTTTCTTT. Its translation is CASSLEGADTEAFF.

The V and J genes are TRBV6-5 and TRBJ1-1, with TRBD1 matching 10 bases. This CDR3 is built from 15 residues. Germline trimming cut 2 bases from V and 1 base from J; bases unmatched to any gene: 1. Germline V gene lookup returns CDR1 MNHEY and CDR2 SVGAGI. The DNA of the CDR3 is TGTGCCAGCAGTTACCGGGACAGGGGGAACACTGAAGCTTTCTTT. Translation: CASSYRDRGNTEAFF.